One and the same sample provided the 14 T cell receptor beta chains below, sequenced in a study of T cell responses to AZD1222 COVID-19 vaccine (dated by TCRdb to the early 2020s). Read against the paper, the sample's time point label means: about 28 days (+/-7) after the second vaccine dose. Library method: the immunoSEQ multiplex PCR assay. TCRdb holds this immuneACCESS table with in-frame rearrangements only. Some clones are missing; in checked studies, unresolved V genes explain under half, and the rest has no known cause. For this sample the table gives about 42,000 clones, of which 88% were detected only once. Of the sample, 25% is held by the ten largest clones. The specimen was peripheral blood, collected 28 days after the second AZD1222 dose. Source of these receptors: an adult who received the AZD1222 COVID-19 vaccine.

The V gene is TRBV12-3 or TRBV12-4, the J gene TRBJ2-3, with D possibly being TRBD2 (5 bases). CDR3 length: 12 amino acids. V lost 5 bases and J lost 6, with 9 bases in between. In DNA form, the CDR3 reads TGTGCCAGCAGTCAACTAGATGATACGCAGTATTTT. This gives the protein CASSQLDDTQYF.

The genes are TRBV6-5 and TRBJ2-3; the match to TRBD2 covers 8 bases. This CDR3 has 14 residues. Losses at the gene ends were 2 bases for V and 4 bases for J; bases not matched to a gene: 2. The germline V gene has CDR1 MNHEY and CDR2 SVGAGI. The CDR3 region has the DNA TGTGCCAGCAGTTACCGGGGGGGCCCAGATACGCAGTATTTT. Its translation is CASSYRGGPDTQYF.

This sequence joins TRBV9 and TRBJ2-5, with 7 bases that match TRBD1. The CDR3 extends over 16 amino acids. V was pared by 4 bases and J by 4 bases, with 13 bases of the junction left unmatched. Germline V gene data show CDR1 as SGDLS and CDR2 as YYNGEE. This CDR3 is CASSPRSGTAGETQYF. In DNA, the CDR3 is TGTGCCAGCAGCCCTCGATCCGGGACAGCAGGAGAGACCCAGTACTTC.

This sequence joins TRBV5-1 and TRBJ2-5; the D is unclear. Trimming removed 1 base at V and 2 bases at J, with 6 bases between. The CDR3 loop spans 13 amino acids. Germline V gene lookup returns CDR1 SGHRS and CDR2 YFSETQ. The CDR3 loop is CASSLRQQETQYF. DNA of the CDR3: TGCGCCAGCAGCTTGAGGCAGCAAGAGACCCAGTACTTC.

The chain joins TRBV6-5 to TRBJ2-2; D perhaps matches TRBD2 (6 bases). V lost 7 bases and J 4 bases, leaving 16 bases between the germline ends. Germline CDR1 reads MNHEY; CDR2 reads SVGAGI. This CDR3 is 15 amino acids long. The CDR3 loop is CASTQFMGGTGELFF. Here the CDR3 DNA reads TGTGCCAGCACCCAATTTATGGGAGGCACCGGGGAGCTGTTTTTT.

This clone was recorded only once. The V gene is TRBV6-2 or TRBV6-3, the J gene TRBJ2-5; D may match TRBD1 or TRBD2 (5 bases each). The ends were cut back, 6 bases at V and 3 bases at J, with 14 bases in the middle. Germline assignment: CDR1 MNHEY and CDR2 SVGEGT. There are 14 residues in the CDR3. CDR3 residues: CASSPGDQKETQYF. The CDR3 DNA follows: TGTGCCAGCAGCCCCGGGGACCAGAAAGAGACCCAGTACTTC.

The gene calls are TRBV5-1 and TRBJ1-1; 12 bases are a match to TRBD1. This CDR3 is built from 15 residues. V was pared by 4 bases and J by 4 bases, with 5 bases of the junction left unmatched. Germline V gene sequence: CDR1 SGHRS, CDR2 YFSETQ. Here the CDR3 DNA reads TGCGCCAGCAGCCGGGACAGGGGGCCGGCCACTGAAGCTTTCTTT. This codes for CASSRDRGPATEAFF.

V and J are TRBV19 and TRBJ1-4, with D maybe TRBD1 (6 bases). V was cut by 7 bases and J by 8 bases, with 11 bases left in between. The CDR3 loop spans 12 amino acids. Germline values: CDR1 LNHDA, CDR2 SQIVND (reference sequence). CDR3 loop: CASNRRGEKLFF. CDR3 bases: TGTGCCAGTAATCGTAGGGGGGAAAAACTGTTTTTT.

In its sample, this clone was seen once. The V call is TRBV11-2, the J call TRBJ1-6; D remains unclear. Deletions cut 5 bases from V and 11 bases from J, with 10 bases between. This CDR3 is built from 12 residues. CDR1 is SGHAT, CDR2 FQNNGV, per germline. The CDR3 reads CASSRPLTPLHF. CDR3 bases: TGTGCCAGCAGCCGACCATTAACACCCCTCCACTTT. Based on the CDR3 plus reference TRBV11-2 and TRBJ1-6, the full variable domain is EAGVAQSPRYKIIEKRQSVAFWCNPISGHATLYWYQQILGQGPKLLIQFQNNGVVDDSQLPKDRFSAERLKGVDSTLKIQPAKLEDSAVYLCASSRPLTPLHFGNGTRLTVT.

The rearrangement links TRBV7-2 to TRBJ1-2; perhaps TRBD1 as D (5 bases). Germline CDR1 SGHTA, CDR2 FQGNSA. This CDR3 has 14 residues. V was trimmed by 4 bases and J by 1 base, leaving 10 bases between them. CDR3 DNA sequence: TGTGCCAGCAGCTATTGGGGCAGTAACTATGGCTACACCTTC. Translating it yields CASSYWGSNYGYTF.

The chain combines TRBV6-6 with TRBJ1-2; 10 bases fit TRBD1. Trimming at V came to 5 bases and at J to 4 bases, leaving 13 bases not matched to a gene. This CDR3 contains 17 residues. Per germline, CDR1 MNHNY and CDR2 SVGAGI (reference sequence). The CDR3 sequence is CASSQASGTGDPYGYTF. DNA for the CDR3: TGTGCCAGCAGTCAGGCCTCCGGGACAGGGGACCCCTATGGCTACACCTTC.

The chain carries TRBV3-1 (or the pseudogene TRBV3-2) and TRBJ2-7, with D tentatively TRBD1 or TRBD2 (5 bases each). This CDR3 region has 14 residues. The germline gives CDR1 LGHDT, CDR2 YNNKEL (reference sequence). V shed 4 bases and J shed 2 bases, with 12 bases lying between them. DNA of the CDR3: TGTGCCAGCAGCCTGAGGGACCTGACCTACGAGCAGTACTTC. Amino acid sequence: CASSLRDLTYEQYF.

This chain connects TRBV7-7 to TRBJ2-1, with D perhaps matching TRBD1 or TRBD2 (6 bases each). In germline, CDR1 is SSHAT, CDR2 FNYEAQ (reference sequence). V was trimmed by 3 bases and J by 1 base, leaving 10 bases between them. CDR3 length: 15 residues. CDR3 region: CASSLGGGSYNEQFF. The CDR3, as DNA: TGTGCCAGCAGCTTGGGGGGCGGATCCTACAATGAGCAGTTCTTC.

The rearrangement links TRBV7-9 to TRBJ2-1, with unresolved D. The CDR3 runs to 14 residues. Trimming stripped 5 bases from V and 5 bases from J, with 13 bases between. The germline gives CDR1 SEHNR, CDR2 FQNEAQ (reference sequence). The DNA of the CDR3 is TGTGCCAGCAGCCGGTGGTCCGGCGACAATGAGCAGTTCTTC. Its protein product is CASSRWSGDNEQFF. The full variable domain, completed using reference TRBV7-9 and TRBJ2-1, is DTGVSQNPRHKITKRGQNVTFRCDPISEHNRLYWYRQTLGQGPEFLTYFQNEAQLEKSRLLSDRFSAERPKGSFSTLEIQRTEQGDSAMYLCASSRWSGDNEQFFGPGTRLTVL.